This T cell receptor beta chain appears in the sequencing data of a study of cytomegalovirus exposure and HLA in healthy donors. Points from the study as a whole: It was about 150 TCR beta chains that were listed as cytomegalovirus-associated. Highest at DRB1 and lowest at HLA-C, TCR association rates differed among HLA loci in a later analysis. The availability of immune exposure information extended only to CMV serostatus.

Concerning this clone itself: As yet, its antigen is unknown.

Per the germline V gene, CDR1 is SGHTA and CDR2 is FQGNSA. V was clipped by 3 bases and J by 10 bases; unmatched bases: 4. The CDR3 has 13 residues. 13 Jbeta primers and 60 Vbeta primers were used for the PCR. Per the original methods: Per a later analysis, the number of unique TCR beta chains was roughly 83 million, of which 10 million to 11 million were shared. Profiling relied on immunoSEQ multiplex PCR, and the TCRdb table lists in-frame clones only, not all of them. V and J calls and clone size are copied from that table; D and trimming were computed from the DNA. The table has 150,000 to 200,000 clones, 60% to 80% seen once.

The rearrangement uses TRBV7-2 and TRBJ2-2, with 8 bases fitting TRBD1. Sequencing was carried out using PBMCs. The receptor comes from a woman aged 50 to 65 in good health and CMV-seropositive. CDR3 in amino acids: CASSFGQGLELFF. CDR3 in DNA: TGTGCCAGCAGCTTTGGACAGGGCTTGGAGCTGTTTTTT.